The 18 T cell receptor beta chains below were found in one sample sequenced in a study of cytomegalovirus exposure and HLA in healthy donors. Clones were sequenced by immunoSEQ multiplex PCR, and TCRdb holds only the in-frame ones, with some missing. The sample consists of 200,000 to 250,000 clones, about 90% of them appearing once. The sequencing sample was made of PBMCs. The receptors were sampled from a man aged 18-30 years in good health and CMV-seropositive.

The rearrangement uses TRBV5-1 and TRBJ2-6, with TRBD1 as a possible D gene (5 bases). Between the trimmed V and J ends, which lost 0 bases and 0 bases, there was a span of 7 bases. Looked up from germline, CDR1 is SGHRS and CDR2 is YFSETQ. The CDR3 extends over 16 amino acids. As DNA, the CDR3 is TGCGCCAGCAGCTTGGGACAGAGCTCTGGGGCCAACGTCCTGACTTTC. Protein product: CASSLGQSSGANVLTF.

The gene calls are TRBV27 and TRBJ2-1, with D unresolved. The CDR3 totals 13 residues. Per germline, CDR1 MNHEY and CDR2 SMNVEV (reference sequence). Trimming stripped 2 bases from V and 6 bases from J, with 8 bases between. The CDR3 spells CASSLRAANEQFF. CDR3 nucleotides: TGTGCCAGCAGTTTACGGGCCGCCAATGAGCAGTTCTTC.

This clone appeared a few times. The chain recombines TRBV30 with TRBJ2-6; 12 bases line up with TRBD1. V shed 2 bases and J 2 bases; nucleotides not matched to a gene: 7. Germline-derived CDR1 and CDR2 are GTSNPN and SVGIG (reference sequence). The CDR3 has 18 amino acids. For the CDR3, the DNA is TGTGCCTGGAGTAACCTTAGGGACAGGGGGCCTGGGGCCAACGTCCTGACTTTC. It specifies CAWSNLRDRGPGANVLTF.

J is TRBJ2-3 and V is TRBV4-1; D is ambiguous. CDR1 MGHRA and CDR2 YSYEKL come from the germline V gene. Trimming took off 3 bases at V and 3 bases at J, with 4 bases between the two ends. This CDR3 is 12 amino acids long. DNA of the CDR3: TGCGCCAGCAGCCATCCGACAGATACGCAGTATTTT. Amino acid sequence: CASSHPTDTQYF.

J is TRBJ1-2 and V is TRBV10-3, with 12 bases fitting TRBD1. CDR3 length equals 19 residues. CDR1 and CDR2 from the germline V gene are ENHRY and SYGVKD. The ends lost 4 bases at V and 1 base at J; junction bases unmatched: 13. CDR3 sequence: CAISGAPGTGGIYNYGYTF. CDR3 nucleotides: TGTGCCATCAGTGGCGCCCCCGGGACAGGGGGCATTTATAACTATGGCTACACCTTC.

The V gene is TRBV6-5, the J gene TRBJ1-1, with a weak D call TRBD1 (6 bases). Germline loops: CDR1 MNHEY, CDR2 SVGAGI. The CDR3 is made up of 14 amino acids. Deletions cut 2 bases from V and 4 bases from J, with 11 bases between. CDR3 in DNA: TGTGCCAGCAGTTACGGGGGGGCGGGCACTGAAGCTTTCTTT. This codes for CASSYGGAGTEAFF.

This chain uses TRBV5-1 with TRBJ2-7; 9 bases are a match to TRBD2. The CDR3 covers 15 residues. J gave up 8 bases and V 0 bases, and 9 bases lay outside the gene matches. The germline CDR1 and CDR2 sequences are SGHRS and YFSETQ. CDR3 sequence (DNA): TGCGCCAGCAGCTTGGACGGTCTAGCGGGACCCCAGCAGTACTTC. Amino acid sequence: CASSLDGLAGPQQYF.

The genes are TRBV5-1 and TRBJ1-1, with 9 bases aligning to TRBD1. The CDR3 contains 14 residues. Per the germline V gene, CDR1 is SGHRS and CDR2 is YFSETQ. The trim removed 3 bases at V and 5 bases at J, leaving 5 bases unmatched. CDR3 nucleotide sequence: TGCGCCAGCAGCTCCGGGACAGGGAGTACTGAAGCTTTCTTT. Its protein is CASSSGTGSTEAFF.

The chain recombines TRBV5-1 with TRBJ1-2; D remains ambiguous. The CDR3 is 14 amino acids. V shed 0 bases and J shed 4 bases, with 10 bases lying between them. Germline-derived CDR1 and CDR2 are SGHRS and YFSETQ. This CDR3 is CASSLGKDGYGYTF. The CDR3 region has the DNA TGCGCCAGCAGCTTGGGGAAGGATGGCTATGGCTACACCTTC.

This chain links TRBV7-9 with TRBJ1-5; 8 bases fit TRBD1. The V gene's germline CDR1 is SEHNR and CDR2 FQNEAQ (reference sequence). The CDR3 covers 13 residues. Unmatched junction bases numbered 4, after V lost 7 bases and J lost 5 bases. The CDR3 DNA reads TGTGCCAGCACCAGGGGGCCATATCAGCCCCAGCATTTT. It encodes CASTRGPYQPQHF.

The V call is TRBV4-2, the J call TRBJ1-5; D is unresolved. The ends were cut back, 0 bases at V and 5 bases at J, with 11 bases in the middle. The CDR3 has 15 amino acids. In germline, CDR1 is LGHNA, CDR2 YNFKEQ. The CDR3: CASSQDLRTHQPQHF. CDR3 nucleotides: TGTGCCAGCAGCCAAGATTTAAGGACCCATCAGCCCCAGCATTTT.

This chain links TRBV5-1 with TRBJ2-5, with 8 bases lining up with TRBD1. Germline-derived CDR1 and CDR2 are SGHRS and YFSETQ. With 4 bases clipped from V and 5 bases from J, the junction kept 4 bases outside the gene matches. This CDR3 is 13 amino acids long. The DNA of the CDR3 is TGCGCCAGCAGCCCAGGGGGCAGCGAGACCCAGTACTTC. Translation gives CASSPGGSETQYF.

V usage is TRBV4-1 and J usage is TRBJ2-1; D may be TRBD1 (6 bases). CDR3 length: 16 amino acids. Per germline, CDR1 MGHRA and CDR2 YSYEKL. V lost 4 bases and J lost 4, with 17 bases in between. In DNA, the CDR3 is TGCGCCAGCAGCCCCCTATCCGGGACAAAGTACAATGAGCAGTTCTTC. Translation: CASSPLSGTKYNEQFF.

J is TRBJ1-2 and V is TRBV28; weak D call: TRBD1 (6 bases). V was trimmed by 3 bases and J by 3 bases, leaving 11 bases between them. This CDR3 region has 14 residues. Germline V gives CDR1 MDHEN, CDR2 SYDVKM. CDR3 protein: CASSFRGAHYGYTF. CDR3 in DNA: TGTGCCAGCAGTTTTCGGGGGGCGCACTATGGCTACACCTTC.

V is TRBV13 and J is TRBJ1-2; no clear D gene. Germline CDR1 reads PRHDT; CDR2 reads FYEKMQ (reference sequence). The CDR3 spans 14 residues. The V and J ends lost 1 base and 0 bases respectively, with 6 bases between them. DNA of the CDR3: TGTGCCAGCAGCTTAGTGATGGCTAACTATGGCTACACCTTC. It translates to CASSLVMANYGYTF. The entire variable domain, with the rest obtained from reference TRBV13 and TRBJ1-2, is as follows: AAGVIQSPRHLIKEKRETATLKCYPIPRHDTVYWYQQGPGQDPQFLISFYEKMQSDKGSIPDRFSAQQFSDYHSELNMSSLELGDSALYFCASSLVMANYGYTFGSGTRLTVV.

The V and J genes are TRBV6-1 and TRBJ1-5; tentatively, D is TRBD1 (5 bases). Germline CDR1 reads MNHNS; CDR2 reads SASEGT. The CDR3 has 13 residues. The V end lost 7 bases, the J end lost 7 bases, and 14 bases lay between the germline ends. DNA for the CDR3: TGTGCCAGCACTGTCGGGACCAGCCAGCCCCAGCATTTT. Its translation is CASTVGTSQPQHF.

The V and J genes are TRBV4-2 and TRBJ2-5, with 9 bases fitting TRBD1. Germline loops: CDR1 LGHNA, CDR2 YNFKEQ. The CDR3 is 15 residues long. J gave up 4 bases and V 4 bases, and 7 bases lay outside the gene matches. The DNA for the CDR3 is TGTGCCAGCAGCCCCCGGACAGGGGAGGGAGAGACCCAGTACTTC. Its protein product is CASSPRTGEGETQYF.

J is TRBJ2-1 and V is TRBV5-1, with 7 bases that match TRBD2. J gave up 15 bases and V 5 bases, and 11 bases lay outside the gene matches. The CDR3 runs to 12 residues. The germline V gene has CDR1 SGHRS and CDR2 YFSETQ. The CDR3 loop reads CASSYGTGGVFF. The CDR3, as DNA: TGCGCCAGCAGTTACGGGACGGGGGGAGTGTTCTTC.